The source of this TCR beta chain is a study of cytomegalovirus exposure and HLA in healthy donors. Researchers ran the PCR with 60 Vbeta and 13 Jbeta primers. TCRdb's copy holds only in-frame clones and misses some; the assay was immunoSEQ multiplex PCR. The data show over 150,000 clones, with about 77% seen just once and about 5% held by the top ten. Overall study results and limits: Specific recognition of CMV antigens was confirmed in vitro for a few chains (all CMV-associated). A later analysis revealed that TCR association rates differed between HLA loci, peaking at DRB1 and bottoming out at HLA-C. Published work reported that the classifier diagnosed cytomegalovirus status with high specificity and sensitivity. After further analysis at a later stage, roughly 16,000 TCR beta sequences were associated with HLA alleles at 0.05 false discovery rate.

In regard to this clone: Its target is unknown.

This CDR3 has 13 residues. The trim removed 4 bases at V and 2 bases at J, leaving 2 bases unmatched. From germline, CDR1 is KGHSH and CDR2 LQKENI. The rearrangement uses TRBV18 and TRBJ2-7; 7 nucleotides align to TRBD1. The sequence was obtained from a man aged 25 to 45 in good health and CMV-seropositive. Sequencing was performed on PBMCs. This chain's CDR3 is CASSLDRAYEQYF. The CDR3 DNA is TGTGCCAGCTCACTTGACAGGGCCTACGAGCAGTACTTC.